This paragraph reports one TCR beta chain. The source of the sample is a study of blood T cell repertoires in COVID-19. Sequenced by immunoSEQ multiplex PCR; TCRdb stores in-frame clones only, minus some. Of approximately 350,000 clones listed, 85% to 90% are singletons. The receptor was derived from a woman aged 70-85 years with COVID-19, enrolled during active disease. Material: peripheral blood.

Written as DNA, the CDR3 is TGCGCCAGCGCGGGACAGGGGACAGATACGCAGTATTTT. It yields the protein CASAGQGTDTQYF. V is TRBV5-1 and J is TRBJ2-3; 10 positions agree with TRBD1. V trimming: 7 bases; J trimming: 3 bases; junction bases outside the gene matches: 2. This CDR3 spans 13 amino acids. The germline V gene encodes CDR1 SGHRS and CDR2 YFSETQ.